The TCR beta chain under discussion was sequenced for a study of vaccination and CD4 T cells after COVID-19. For the study at large: It was a median about 100 days after diagnosis, with a range of 35 to 161, that post-COVID samples were drawn.

Cultured CD4+ T-cell DNA underwent Oncomine TCR Beta short-read sequencing. Genomic DNA from cultured CD4+ T cells was extracted. TCRdb reprocessed the PCR reads with MiXCR, giving one entry per CDR3 protein. The sample holds around 19,000 distinct CDR3 sequences, under 60% seen once. The CDR3 is 13 amino acids. Germline trimming cut 6 bases from V and 6 bases from J; bases unmatched to any gene: 5. Per germline, CDR1 SEHNR and CDR2 FQNEAQ (reference sequence). The sample's treatment: roughly nine-day PBMC culture with coronavirus spike peptide pools or control peptides (ViraFEST assay). Following expansion of antigen-specific T cells with peptide pools, ViraFEST then sequenced TCRs. Once cultured 10 days, CD4+ T cells underwent isolation by negative selection. About this clonotype itself: Its antigen remains unknown.

Sample: CD4+ T cells from blood, cultured in vitro. The TCR was taken from a human donor who had recovered from COVID-19. The rearrangement links TRBV7-9 to TRBJ1-5, with 7 bases matching TRBD1. The CDR3 here is CASRGGAGQPQHF. The DNA for the CDR3 is TGTGCCAGCAGAGGGGGCGCGGGTCAGCCCCAGCATTTT.